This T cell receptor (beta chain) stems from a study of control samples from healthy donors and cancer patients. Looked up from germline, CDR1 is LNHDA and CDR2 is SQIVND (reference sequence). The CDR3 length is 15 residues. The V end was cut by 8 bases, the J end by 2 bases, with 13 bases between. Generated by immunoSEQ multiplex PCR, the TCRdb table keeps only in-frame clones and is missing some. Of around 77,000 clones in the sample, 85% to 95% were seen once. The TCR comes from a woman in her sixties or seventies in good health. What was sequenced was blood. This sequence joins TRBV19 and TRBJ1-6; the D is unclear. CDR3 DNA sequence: TGTGCCAGTTCCAAGGGTGGGGCCTATAATTCACCCCTCCACTTT. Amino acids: CASSKGGAYNSPLHF.